The present entry profiles one T cell receptor (beta chain) with its context. This clonotype occurred a few times. What this receptor recognizes is not known. One base away there is no much larger clone; base qualities are not given. This sample was included in a study of T cell repertoires in cytomegalovirus infection (dated by TCRdb to between 2018 and 2021). Study-level background: The HLA type of each donor mattered for the analysis, because public TCR beta signatures pointed to carriage of CMV infection along with the matching HLA type.

General conclusions and limits of the study: The ex vivo response was dominated by HLA-C-restricted CMV-specific TCR beta clonotypes, which also provided the single most frequent clonotype in two of eight donors. In both this cohort and an independent roughly 330-donor cohort, the cumulative frequency of public TCR beta family members distinguished carriers of CMV infection plus the relevant HLA type.

The data were produced on an Illumina HiSeq 1500. TCRdb redid the processing of the public reads, applying fastp at Q25 and MiXCR, and retained in-frame beta chains. Each CDR3 protein gets just one entry, which takes the most common genes and DNA from the rows behind it. The sample table records some 700,000 distinct CDR3 sequences; approximately 40% of these occur just once. Under 3.5% of the sample is in the top ten clones. This clonotype originated in a human donor in good health (CMV status not recorded). Some clones in this sample may be carry-over from other donors' samples. The sample was PBMCs.

CDR3 protein: CASSSSRGNTIYF. The sequence in DNA is TGTGCCAGCAGTTCCTCACGGGGAAACACCATATATTTT. The V gene is TRBV27 and the J gene is TRBJ1-3; too little of a D gene remains to name it. CDR1 is given as MNHEY and CDR2 as SMNVEV, both from the germline V gene (reference sequence). V and J lose 4 bases and 4 bases, and a span of 8 bases separates them. CDR3 length: 13 amino acids, cysteine to phenylalanine. Only CDR3 DNA is held: 39 bases, read in frame from base 1.